These 30 T cell receptor beta chains were sequenced from one sample in a study of blood T cells in healthy people across ages. Primers used in a second PCR of about 6 to 12 cycles were a sample-barcoded 5' primer and a J-beta primer mix. TCRdb redid the calling of the 5' RACE reads with MiXCR, one entry per CDR3 protein. The table records nearly 1 million distinct CDR3 sequences, 51% of them present only once. Sequencing input: blood. The receptors stem from a woman aged 55-75 years in good health.

This clonotype was observed once. The CDR3 spells CASSQVAGSNEQFF. The CDR3 DNA follows: TGTGCCAGCAGCCAAGTTGCGGGATCTAATGAGCAGTTCTTC. This rearrangement joins TRBV14 to TRBJ2-1; TRBD2 might be the D (6 bases). Trimming cost V 1 base and J 7 bases, with 11 bases left between them. Germline-derived CDR1 and CDR2 are SGHDN and FVKESK. This CDR3 comprises 14 residues.

The chain recombines TRBV5-4 with TRBJ1-5, with 9 bases fitting TRBD1. The CDR3 covers 15 residues. Germline trimming cut 2 bases from V and 7 bases from J; bases unmatched to any gene: 7. CDR1 SGHNT and CDR2 YYREEE come from the germline V gene (reference sequence). CDR3 protein: CASSFGGTGKQPQHF. The DNA of the CDR3 is TGTGCCAGCAGCTTCGGGGGGACAGGGAAACAGCCCCAGCATTTT.

V and J are TRBV7-8 and TRBJ2-3; D perhaps matches TRBD2 (5 bases). CDR3 length: 16 residues. CDR1 is SGHVS, CDR2 FQNEAQ, per germline. Trimming removed 5 bases at V and 0 bases at J, with 15 bases between. CDR3 loop: CASSLGRGLSTDTQYF. CDR3 sequence (DNA): TGTGCCAGCAGCCTAGGACGGGGTTTGAGCACAGATACGCAGTATTTT.

V and J are TRBV10-1 and TRBJ2-2; no firm D call. Germline loops: CDR1 WNHNN, CDR2 SYGVQD (reference sequence). Trimming took off 3 bases at V and 6 bases at J, with 11 bases between the two ends. CDR3 length: 14 amino acids. The CDR3 nucleotides are TGCGCCAGCAGTGACCCAGAGACGCCCGGGGAGCTGTTTTTT. This codes for CASSDPETPGELFF.

This sequence joins TRBV28 and TRBJ1-2, with 8 bases aligning to TRBD1. This CDR3 region has 17 residues. Looked up from germline, CDR1 is MDHEN and CDR2 is SYDVKM. V was pared by 8 bases and J by 4 bases, with 18 bases of the junction left unmatched. CDR3 sequence (DNA): TGTGCCAGCTCGACCGAGGGACAGGCGGCCCCGGGCTATGGCTACACCTTC. Translating gives CASSTEGQAAPGYGYTF.

This clonotype has only a few counts. The chain recombines TRBV11-2 with TRBJ2-1; 8 nucleotides agree with TRBD2. The CDR3 has 16 residues. The trim removed 5 bases at V and 0 bases at J, leaving 6 bases unmatched. The germline CDR1 and CDR2 sequences are SGHAT and FQNNGV. The CDR3 is CASSKLAERSYNEQFF. CDR3 sequence (DNA): TGTGCCAGCAGCAAACTAGCGGAACGCTCCTACAATGAGCAGTTCTTC.

Turning to this clonotype: Relative to the germline gene, one junction end is altered; a read error may explain this. The genes are TRBV6-5 and TRBJ2-3; the D gene is possibly TRBD2 (5 bases). This CDR3 has 18 residues. The germline V gene encodes CDR1 MNHEY and CDR2 SVGAGI. The CDR3 is CASGYSSPGGGYADTQYF. The CDR3 DNA is TGTGCCAGCGGTTACTCCTCCCCAGGCGGAGGTTATGCAGATACGCAGTATTTT.

This clonotype was recorded only once. This sequence may be a read error, since a much larger clone differs from it by one base. The chain carries TRBV7-2 and TRBJ2-7, with D hard to call. The germline V and J ends were trimmed by 7 bases and 7 bases, with 11 bases remaining between them. The CDR3 loop spans 11 amino acids. Germline CDR1 reads SGHTA; CDR2 reads FQGNSA. In DNA, the CDR3 is TGTGCCAGCACTATTTACAATGAGCAGTACTTC. Translated: CASTIYNEQYF.

This chain joins TRBV27 and TRBJ1-1; 10 nucleotides align to TRBD1. The CDR3 is 16 amino acids. J gave up 5 bases and V 1 base, and 7 bases lay outside the gene matches. Germline lookup yields CDR1 MNHEY and CDR2 SMNVEV (reference sequence). DNA of the CDR3: TGTGCCAGCAGTTTATGGACAGGGGGAAAGAGTACTGAAGCTTTCTTT. It is translated as CASSLWTGGKSTEAFF.

The chain combines TRBV7-9 with TRBJ1-6, with no clear D. Looked up from germline, CDR1 is SEHNR and CDR2 is FQNEAQ (reference sequence). The CDR3 has 17 residues. V gave up 5 bases and J gave up 0 bases, with 14 bases separating them. The CDR3 sequence: CASSLTAPSSYNSPLHF. CDR3 nucleotide sequence: TGTGCCAGCAGCCTAACAGCGCCGAGCTCCTATAATTCACCCCTCCACTTT.

The chain employs TRBV20-1 and TRBJ1-3; a possible D gene is TRBD1 (5 bases). The germline CDR1 and CDR2 sequences are DFQATT and SNEGSKA (reference sequence). The CDR3 is made up of 16 amino acids. Trimming took 6 bases from V and 3 from J, leaving 21 bases between them. The CDR3: CSADTGVGGDGNTIYF. The CDR3 DNA follows: TGCAGTGCCGATACAGGAGTCGGTGGGGATGGAAACACCATATATTTT.

The chain is built from TRBV7-3 and TRBJ2-7, with TRBD2 matching 7 bases. Germline loops: CDR1 SGHTA, CDR2 FQGTGA. The CDR3 runs 14 residues. The J segment lost 6 bases and the V segment lost 5 bases, leaving 10 bases of the junction unmatched. This chain's CDR3 is CASSATYTGGEQYF. The CDR3 nucleotides are TGTGCCAGCAGCGCCACTTACACGGGGGGCGAGCAGTACTTC.

Remarks on this clonotype: One junction end disagrees with the germline gene, perhaps due to a read error. The J gene is TRBJ2-7, the V gene TRBV7-2; 7 nucleotides match TRBD1. CDR1 is SGHTA, CDR2 FQGNSA, per germline. The CDR3 length is 14 residues. DNA of the CDR3: TGTGCCAGCAGCTTCGCGACAGGGTCCTCCGAGCAGTACTTC. This gives the protein CASSFATGSSEQYF.

In DNA, the CDR3 is TGTGCCAGCAGCTTCGGGACAGGGACCTATCAGCCCCAGCATTTT. It specifies CASSFGTGTYQPQHF. The gene calls are TRBV7-2 and TRBJ1-5; 9 positions agree with TRBD1. J lost 5 bases, V lost 3 bases, and 5 bases had no gene match. CDR1 is SGHTA and CDR2 is FQGNSA in the germline V gene. The CDR3 runs to 15 residues.

CDR3 loop: CASTGQGRGYNEQFF. The CDR3 DNA reads TGTGCCAGCACCGGGCAGGGCCGGGGATACAATGAGCAGTTCTTC. The chain couples TRBV5-6 to TRBJ2-1; perhaps D is TRBD1 or TRBD2 (5 bases each). This CDR3 spans 15 amino acids. Germline V gene lookup returns CDR1 SGHDT and CDR2 YYEEEE. Trimming took 6 bases from V and 4 from J, leaving 17 bases between them.

This clonotype was detected a few times. The genes are TRBV12-3 or TRBV12-4 and TRBJ1-6; D gene ambiguous. The V end lost 2 bases, the J end lost 6 bases, and 8 bases lay between the germline ends. The CDR3 is 14 residues long. CDR3 DNA: TGTGCCAGCAGTTTATCAGGCGGTAATTCACCCCTCCACTTT. Amino acid sequence: CASSLSGGNSPLHF.

The chain carries TRBV21-1 and TRBJ2-4; TRBD1 reflects the table's D call only, with no check against the DNA. The last part of the DNA fits TRBJ2-5 better; the J call may be wrong. TRBV21-1 is designated a pseudogene. CDR3 length: 11 amino acids. CDR3 sequence (DNA): TGTGCCAGTTCGACCGAGGGGACCCAGTACTTC. This encodes CASSTEGTQYF.

The gene calls are TRBV2 and TRBJ2-6; D remains unclear. The CDR3 loop spans 15 amino acids. Germline V gene sequence: CDR1 SNHLY, CDR2 FYNNEI. Deletions cut 3 bases from V and 1 base from J, with 7 bases between. The CDR3 reads CASSEAWSGANVLTF. The DNA for the CDR3 is TGTGCCAGCAGTGAGGCGTGGTCTGGGGCCAACGTCCTGACTTTC.

In this sample, this clonotype turned up a few times. V and J are TRBV4-1 and TRBJ2-1; no firm D call. The CDR3 has 14 amino acids. Germline assignment: CDR1 MGHRA and CDR2 YSYEKL. Trimming took 1 base from V and 6 from J, leaving 10 bases between them. Here the CDR3 reads CASSQVKKSNEQFF. In nucleotides, the CDR3 is TGCGCCAGCAGCCAAGTCAAGAAATCCAATGAGCAGTTCTTC.

The chain recombines TRBV29-1 with TRBJ2-7, with 8 bases identical to TRBD1. CDR3 length: 11 residues. V lost 7 bases and J lost 3; bases outside the gene matches: 2. Per the germline V gene, CDR1 is SQVTM and CDR2 is ANQGSEA. CDR3 protein: CSGQGYYEQYF. CDR3 nucleotide sequence: TGCAGCGGACAGGGGTACTACGAGCAGTACTTC.

The chain joins TRBV4-1 to TRBJ1-4; D is ambiguous. Trimming took 4 bases from V and 8 from J, leaving 8 bases between them. The CDR3 has 12 amino acids. CDR1 and CDR2 (germline): MGHRA, YSYEKL. CDR3: CASSLAREKLFF. CDR3 sequence (DNA): TGCGCCAGCAGCCTCGCCAGGGAAAAACTGTTTTTT.

The chain links TRBV18 to TRBJ1-2; TRBD1 matches 8 bases. Germline lookup yields CDR1 KGHSH and CDR2 LQKENI. This CDR3 is built from 15 residues. Trimming at V came to 2 bases and at J to 5 bases, leaving 7 bases not matched to a gene. The CDR3: CASSPSRDRKYGYTF. CDR3 DNA: TGTGCCAGCTCACCATCCCGGGACAGGAAGTATGGCTACACCTTC.

The chain has TRBV28 and TRBJ2-5; 9 positions agree with TRBD2. The germline gives CDR1 MDHEN, CDR2 SYDVKM. J gave up 2 bases and V 2 bases, and 3 bases lay outside the gene matches. The length of the CDR3 is 15 residues. Here the CDR3 DNA reads TGTGCCAGCAGTTTAGCGGGAGGGAAACAAGAGACCCAGTACTTC. This gives the protein CASSLAGGKQETQYF.

The V call is TRBV10-3, the J call TRBJ2-4; 13 bases are shared with TRBD2. This CDR3 is 16 amino acids long. The V gene end was trimmed by 5 bases and the J gene end by 9 bases; junction bases not matched to a gene: 10. CDR1 is ENHRY and CDR2 is SYGVKD in the germline V gene. The CDR3: CAISFGLAGEGGIQYF. DNA for the CDR3: TGTGCCATCAGTTTCGGACTAGCGGGAGAAGGGGGCATTCAGTACTTC.

The chain carries TRBV6-2 or TRBV6-3 and TRBJ1-1; D gene ambiguous. In germline, CDR1 is MNHEY, CDR2 SVGEGT. The CDR3 runs 14 residues. The ends were cut back, 0 bases at V and 3 bases at J, with 8 bases in the middle. The CDR3 DNA follows: TGTGCCAGCAGTTACTCGACGGGTCACACTGAAGCTTTCTTT. Protein product: CASSYSTGHTEAFF.

Concerning this clonotype itself: At one end, the junction sequence differs from germline, possibly due to a read error. The chain joins TRBV27 to TRBJ2-3, with D possibly called TRBD1 or TRBD2 (6 bases each). Germline values: CDR1 MNHEY, CDR2 SMNVEV (reference sequence). This CDR3 is 15 amino acids long. The CDR3 coding sequence is TGTGCCAGCAGTTCTCGGACCCCGGGGGCAGATACGCTGTATTTT. It translates to CASSSRTPGADTLYF.

This clonotype appeared a few times. In DNA form, the CDR3 reads TGCGCCAGCAGCCAACGGGGGTATAGTCAAGAGACCCAGTACTTC. This gives the protein CASSQRGYSQETQYF. V usage is TRBV4-1 and J usage is TRBJ2-5; D may be TRBD2 (6 bases). This CDR3 spans 15 amino acids. Germline V gives CDR1 MGHRA, CDR2 YSYEKL. Trimming removed 2 bases from V and 2 bases from J, with 12 bases in between.

This clonotype was observed a handful of times. The J gene is TRBJ2-5, the V gene TRBV15, with TRBD1 identical over 7 bases. Trimming took 1 base from V and 2 from J; bases not matched to a gene: 7. CDR1 LNHNV and CDR2 YYDKDF come from the germline V gene (reference sequence). The CDR3 extends over 16 amino acids. CDR3 nucleotides: TGTGCCACCAGCAGAGCCCGGGACAGAGTTCAAGAGACCCAGTACTTC. It is translated as CATSRARDRVQETQYF.

The chain employs TRBV5-1 and TRBJ1-1; 7 bases map to TRBD1. The germline V gene encodes CDR1 SGHRS and CDR2 YFSETQ. The V and J ends lost 4 bases and 0 bases, in that order; junction bases with no gene match: 9. The CDR3 length is 16 residues. CDR3 sequence: CASSAGTENMNTEAFF. DNA for the CDR3: TGCGCCAGCAGCGCCGGGACAGAGAATATGAACACTGAAGCTTTCTTT.

This sequence joins TRBV28 and TRBJ2-2; D unclear. The CDR3 is made up of 13 amino acids. CDR1 and CDR2 from the germline V gene are MDHEN and SYDVKM. Trimming pared 8 bases from V and 1 base from J, leaving 8 bases between. The CDR3 region has the DNA TGTGCCAGCGGCAAGCTGAACACCGGGGAGCTGTTTTTT. This encodes CASGKLNTGELFF.